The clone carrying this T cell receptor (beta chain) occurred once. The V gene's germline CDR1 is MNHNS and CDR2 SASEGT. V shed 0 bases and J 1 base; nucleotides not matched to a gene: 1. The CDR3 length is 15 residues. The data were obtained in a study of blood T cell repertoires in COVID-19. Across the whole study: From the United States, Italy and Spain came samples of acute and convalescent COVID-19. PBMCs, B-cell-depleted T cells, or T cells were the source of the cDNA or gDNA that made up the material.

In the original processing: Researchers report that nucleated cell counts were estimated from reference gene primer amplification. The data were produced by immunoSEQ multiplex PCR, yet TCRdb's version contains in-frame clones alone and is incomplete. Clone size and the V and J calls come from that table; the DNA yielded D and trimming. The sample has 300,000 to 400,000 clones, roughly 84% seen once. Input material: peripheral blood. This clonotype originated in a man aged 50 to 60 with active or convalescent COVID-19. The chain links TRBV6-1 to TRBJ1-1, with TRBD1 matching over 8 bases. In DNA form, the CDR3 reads TGTGCCAGCAGTGAAGCCGGGACAGGGAACACTGAAGCTTTCTTT. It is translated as CASSEAGTGNTEAFF.